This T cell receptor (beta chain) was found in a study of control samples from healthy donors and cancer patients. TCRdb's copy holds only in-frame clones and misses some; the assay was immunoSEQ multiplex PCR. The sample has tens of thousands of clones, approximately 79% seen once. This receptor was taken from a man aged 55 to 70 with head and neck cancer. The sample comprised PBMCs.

The DNA of the CDR3 is TGTGCCAGCAGCAAATCCGGGAACAATCAGCCCCAGCATTTT. Translating it yields CASSKSGNNQPQHF. The chain joins TRBV7-9 to TRBJ1-5; no clear D. V was trimmed by 5 bases and J by 3 bases, leaving 11 bases between them. In germline, CDR1 is SEHNR, CDR2 FQNEAQ (reference sequence). The CDR3 has 14 amino acids.